One TCR beta chain is described in this entry. The data stem from a study of cytomegalovirus exposure and HLA in healthy donors. The PCR used 60 Vbeta and 13 Jbeta primers. Assay used: immunoSEQ multiplex PCR; TCRdb lists only in-frame clones, some missing. This sample has fewer than 200,000 clones; 82% occur once, and the top ten carry 0.96%. Per the germline V gene, CDR1 is MNHNY and CDR2 is SVGAGI (reference sequence). V was cut by 6 bases and J by 7 bases, with 10 bases left in between. This CDR3 is built from 11 residues. This rearrangement joins TRBV6-6 to TRBJ2-7; tentative D call: TRBD1 (6 bases). The source is a girl aged 2 to 9 in good health and CMV-seropositive. Sequencing was performed on PBMCs. The CDR3 DNA follows: TGTGCCAGCAGAGCCGACAGGGAGCAGTACTTC. Protein product: CASRADREQYF.